This T cell receptor beta chain derives from a study of lymphopenia after photon versus proton radiotherapy. The study's findings and limits: Oligoclonal CD8+ Temra expansion after nadir drove photon patients' diversity drop. In patients who died, overall survival fell as post-nadir TCR diversity dropped more.

The data were produced by immunoSEQ multiplex PCR, yet TCRdb's version contains in-frame clones alone and is incomplete. The top ten hold around 4.7% of the sample, which has 160,000 or so clones, 80% to 90% seen once. Points on this clone: What it recognizes is unknown.

The CDR3 has 19 residues. In germline, CDR1 is LNHDA, CDR2 SQIVND (reference sequence). With 5 bases clipped from V and 5 bases from J, the junction kept 20 bases outside the gene matches. The chain couples TRBV19 to TRBJ2-5; 10 bases are a match to TRBD2. The source is a man aged 45-60 years with gastric cancer. The material sequenced was peripheral blood, taken from a patient treated with photon-based radiotherapy. CDR3 amino acids: CASSPFGLAGEGGEETQYF. The CDR3 nucleotides read TGTGCCAGTAGTCCCTTCGGGCTAGCGGGAGAAGGGGGAGAGGAGACCCAGTACTTC.